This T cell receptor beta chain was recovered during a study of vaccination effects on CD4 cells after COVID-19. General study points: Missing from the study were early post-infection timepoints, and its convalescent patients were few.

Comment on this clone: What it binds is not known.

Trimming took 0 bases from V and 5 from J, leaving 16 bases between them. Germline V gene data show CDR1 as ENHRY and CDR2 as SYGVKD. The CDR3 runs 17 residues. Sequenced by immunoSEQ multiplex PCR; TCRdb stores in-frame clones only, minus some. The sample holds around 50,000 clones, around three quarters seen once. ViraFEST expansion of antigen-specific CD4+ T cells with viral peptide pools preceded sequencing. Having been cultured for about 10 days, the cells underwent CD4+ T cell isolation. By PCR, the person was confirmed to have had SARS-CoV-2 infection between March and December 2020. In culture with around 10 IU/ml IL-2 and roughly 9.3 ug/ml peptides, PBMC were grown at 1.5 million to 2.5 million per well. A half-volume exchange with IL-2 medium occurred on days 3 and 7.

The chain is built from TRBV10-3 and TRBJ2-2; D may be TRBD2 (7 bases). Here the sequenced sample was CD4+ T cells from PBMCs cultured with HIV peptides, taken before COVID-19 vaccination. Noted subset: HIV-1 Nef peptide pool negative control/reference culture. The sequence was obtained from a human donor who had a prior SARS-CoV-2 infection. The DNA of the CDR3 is TGTGCCATCAGTGAGTCCTTCCGGGGGGCGGTAACCGGGGAGCTGTTTTTT. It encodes CAISESFRGAVTGELFF.